This TCR beta chain appears in the sequencing data of a study of tumor-infiltrating lymphocytes in primary liver carcinoma. Extraction also yielded germline DNA, while blood RNA was obtained from unsorted whole blood. This clonotype was found many times. V was cut by 5 bases and J by 4 bases, with 14 bases left in between. CDR1 and CDR2 from the germline V gene are MNHNS and SASEGT. The CDR3 totals 14 residues. cDNA specific to TCR beta was made from 500 ng of total RNA, with a constant-region primer employed for priming. What produced the TCR beta libraries was three nested multiplex PCR rounds using slightly modified ARM-PCR. Two initial PCR rounds of approximately 10 cycles each paired TRBV1-TRBV30 forward primers with a C-beta reverse primer. One entry per CDR3 protein, called by TCRdb with MiXCR from the multiplex PCR reads. Of 310,000 or so distinct CDR3 sequences detected, about 65% appear once; the ten largest clones hold about 6.5%.

The genes are TRBV6-1 and TRBJ2-5, with D possibly TRBD2 on 6 matching bases. This receptor was obtained from a man aged 40-49 years with primary liver carcinoma and hepatitis B virus infection. Material: peripheral blood. In DNA form, the CDR3 reads TGTGCCAGCAGTCAACCGGGACTCCTAGAGACCCAGTACTTC. As protein: CASSQPGLLETQYF.